Given below is one T cell receptor (beta chain) in context. Its specificity is unknown. CDR3 length: 14 residues. Germline lookup yields CDR1 MNHNS and CDR2 SASEGT. V was trimmed by 7 bases and J by 4 bases, leaving 16 bases between them. This table comes from immunoSEQ multiplex PCR, and its TCRdb copy is limited to in-frame clones, with some not included. The top ten hold over 0.4% of the sample, which has around 76,000 clones, roughly 94% seen once. The entry originates in a study of graft-versus-host responses after intestinal transplantation. Background on the study: Recipients got multivisceral, liver-intestinal, or isolated intestinal transplants. Anti-thymocyte globulin induction preceded roughly 3 years of tacrolimus and steroid maintenance in all recipients. Study-wide results and limits: Among circulating GvH clones, peak levels were associated with early post-transplant declines in HvG clones. In patients with graft-donor T cell macrochimerism, allograft graft-versus-host to host-versus-graft clonal ratios were high.

The sequence was obtained from a human donor who received an intestinal transplant. The specimen comprised unstimulated CD8+ T cells sorted from spleen or lymph node cells, sampled before intestinal transplant. The rearrangement joins TRBV6-1 to TRBJ1-2, with unresolved D. CDR3 nucleotides: TGTGCCAGCAACTTTCCCTTCCCCGTCTATGGCTACACCTTC. The encoded protein is CASNFPFPVYGYTF.